This TCR beta chain was identified during a study of post-analysis software for immune sequencing data. Study-level information: Patients with relapsing-remitting, secondary progressive and progressive-relapsing multiple sclerosis courses were all represented.

V lost 3 bases and J 4 bases, leaving 5 bases between the germline ends. The germline CDR1 and CDR2 sequences are MNHNS and SASEGT. This CDR3 spans 12 amino acids. Prepared libraries of TCR beta cDNA carried unique molecular identifiers. When 1 to 10 million T cells were used, they gave roughly 500,000 cDNA molecules. TCRdb ran MiXCR on the PCR reads and lists one entry per CDR3 protein. The profile shows roughly 430,000 distinct CDR3 sequences, about 39% of them singletons. Study results and caveats: TRBV5-6, TRBV5-1 and TRBV20-1 belonged to a set of roughly 5 TRBV segments that were more frequent in patients than controls.

In the case of this clonotype: The antigen is not known.

The clonotype was recovered from a girl aged 2 to 9 with multiple sclerosis. V gene TRBV6-1 combines with J gene TRBJ2-3, with D tentatively TRBD2 (5 bases). The sequenced sample consisted of blood. CDR3 sequence: CASSEGADTQYF. In DNA, the CDR3 is TGTGCCAGCAGTGAGGGAGCAGATACGCAGTATTTT.